This TCR beta chain emerged from a study of blood T cell repertoires in COVID-19. Ages ranged from roughly 18 to 100 years, with residence in 24 US areas. Membership in each cohort depended on participant-reported clinical history. With V trimmed by 3 bases and J by 5 bases, 8 bases remained unmatched. Germline CDR1 reads KGHSH; CDR2 reads LQKENI. The CDR3 is 15 residues long. Only in-frame clones appear in the TCRdb table, and some are missing; sequencing was by immunoSEQ multiplex PCR. The table includes under 300,000 clones, 75% to 90% detected once. The chain carries TRBV18 and TRBJ1-1; 8 nucleotides align to TRBD1. The source material was PBMCs or T cells enriched from blood (not recorded which). The TCR originated in a woman in her thirties or forties who had been exposed to COVID-19. The CDR3 coding sequence is TGTGCCAGCTCACCTTATCAGGGGGCAAGGACTGAAGCTTTCTTT. It specifies CASSPYQGARTEAFF.